The clone carrying this T cell receptor beta chain was seen repeatedly, ten times or more. Its antigen is undetermined. Researchers made TCR beta libraries by using iRepertoire HTBI primers and running Arm-PCR on CDR3 regions. TCRdb passed the multiplex PCR reads through MiXCR, listing each CDR3 protein once. The sample yields over 350,000 distinct CDR3 sequences, roughly 20% seen once. This CDR3 has 12 amino acids. V gave up 8 bases and J gave up 7 bases, with 18 bases separating them. Germline CDR1 is GTSNPN and CDR2 is SVGIG (reference sequence). The data derive from a study of regulatory T cells in long-lasting Graves disease. Findings of the study overall: Blood alone, not thyroid tissue, was studied.

Time point in this sample: persistent/refractory GD, antithyroid drugs over 5 years with positive TRAb. From PBMCs, RNA was extracted and then used to make the TCR library. The sequenced sample was peripheral blood mononuclear cells (PBMCs), obtained when the disease was refractory, from a patient treated with antithyroid drugs. The sequence was collected from a female donor with Graves disease. The V gene is TRBV30, the J gene TRBJ2-7; TRBD1 might be the D (6 bases). The CDR3 reads CAQGQISGEQYF. CDR3 nucleotides: TGTGCCCAAGGACAGATCAGTGGGGAGCAGTACTTC.